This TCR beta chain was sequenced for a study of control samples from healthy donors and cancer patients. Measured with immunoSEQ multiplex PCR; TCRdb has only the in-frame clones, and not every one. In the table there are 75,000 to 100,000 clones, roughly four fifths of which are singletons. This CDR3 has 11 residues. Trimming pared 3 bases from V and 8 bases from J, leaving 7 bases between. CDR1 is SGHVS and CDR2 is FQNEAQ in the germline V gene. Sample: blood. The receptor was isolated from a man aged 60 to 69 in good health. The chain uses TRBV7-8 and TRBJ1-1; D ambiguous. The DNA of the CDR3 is TGTGCCAGCAGCTTTTTAGGGGAAGCTTTCTTT. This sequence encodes CASSFLGEAFF.